Listed below are T cell receptor beta chains from one sample, sequenced in a study of CD8+ T cells in alopecia areata. Produced via immunoSEQ multiplex PCR; TCRdb's table is partial and in-frame only. This sample has about 200,000 clones, with 56% found just once. What was sequenced was CD8+ T cells sorted from blood. These receptors all come from a human donor in good health. CDR3s include the opening cysteine and the closing phenylalanine or tryptophan. A D gene is named only where the DNA matches it firmly. Size tells how often a clone was seen (once, few, many) or the class of an expanded clone, and some rows leave it out.

TRBV4-1	TRBJ2-3	once	.	TGCGCCAGCAGCCAGCCACGGGGAGATACGCAGTATTTT	CASSQPRGDTQYF
TRBV11-2	TRBJ2-7	.	.	TGTGCCAGCAGCTCCCTCGGACTACTACTCTACGAGCAGTACTTC	CASSSLGLLLYEQYF
TRBV6-5	TRBJ2-7	once	TRBD1	TGTGCCAGCAGCCTGGGACAGGGGAACGAGCAGTACTTC	CASSLGQGNEQYF
TRBV13	TRBJ2-5	few	.	TGTGCCAGCAGCGACCCCAGGGGGGGCCAAGAGACCCAGTACTTC	CASSDPRGGQETQYF
TRBV11-2	TRBJ2-7	few	TRBD1	TGTGCCAGCAGCCGGGACAGGGGACTTCTCGAGCAGTACTTC	CASSRDRGLLEQYF
TRBV28	TRBJ1-1	few	TRBD1	TGTGCCAGCAGTTTAGGAGGGGGCGAAACTGAAGCTTTCTTT	CASSLGGGETEAFF
TRBV29-1	TRBJ1-2	.	TRBD1	TGCAGCGTACGGGACAGGATTTCCCTAAACTATGGCTACACCTTC	CSVRDRISLNYGYTF
TRBV25-1	TRBJ1-5	.	.	TGTGCCAGCAGTGAGAGCGGCAATCAGCCCCAGCATTTT	CASSESGNQPQHF
TRBV2	TRBJ2-5	.	TRBD2	TGTGCCAGCTGGGGAGGGGCTGGCCAAGAGACCCAGTACTTC	CASWGGAGQETQYF
TRBV11-2	TRBJ2-3	.	TRBD2	TGTGCCAGCAGCTCAGGACTAGCGGTAGATACGCAGTATTTT	CASSSGLAVDTQYF
TRBV5-4	TRBJ1-5	.	.	TGTGCCAGCAGGGTTTGGGGGGCGCATCAGCCCCAGCATTTT	CASRVWGAHQPQHF
TRBV27	TRBJ1-6	.	.	TGTGCCAGCAGTTTCGGGGGTCAATCCCTCCACTTT	CASSFGGQSLHF
TRBV29-1	TRBJ2-5	.	.	TGCAGCGTTGAAGGCGTAGGCTACCAAGAGACCCAGTACTTC	CSVEGVGYQETQYF
TRBV7-8	TRBJ2-3	few	.	TGTGCCAGCAGCCCTACGACCAGCACAGATACGCAGTATTTT	CASSPTTSTDTQYF
TRBV27	TRBJ2-2	few	.	TGTGCCAGCAGGAAGGGCCGGGAGCTGTTTTTT	CASRKGRELFF
TRBV6-5	TRBJ2-7	.	.	TGTGCCAGCAGTTACGGGACAAGGGTCCTCGAGCAGTACTTC	CASSYGTRVLEQYF
TRBV7-9	TRBJ1-2	.	.	TGTGCCAGCAGCTTAGGAGGTCTCCCGCACTATGGCTACACCTTC	CASSLGGLPHYGYTF
TRBV25-1	TRBJ2-6	.	TRBD2	TGTGCCAGCAGTTTACTAGCGGGGGGACCTTCTGGGGCCAACGTCCTGACTTTC	CASSLLAGGPSGANVLTF
TRBV5-6	TRBJ2-7	once	.	TGTGCCAGCAGGGGAGGCTACGAGCAGTACTTC	CASRGGYEQYF
TRBV2	TRBJ2-6	.	.	TGTGCCAGTCCCTCTGGGGCCAACGTCCTGACTTTC	CASPSGANVLTF
TRBV7-8	TRBJ2-1	.	.	TGTGCCAGCAACGACGAAGGGCCCCTCAAGTTCTTC	CASNDEGPLKFF
TRBV7-2	TRBJ2-3	.	.	TGTGCCAGCAGATCATCGGCAGCGCAGTATTTT	CASRSSAAQYF
TRBV19	TRBJ1-1	few	.	TGTGCCACCGCCAGGGTTGGGACTGAAGCTTTCTTT	CATARVGTEAFF
TRBV7-4	TRBJ2-5	.	TRBD2	TGTGCCAGCAGCACCCGGACTAGCGGGGGGGAAGAGACCCAGTACTTC	CASSTRTSGGEETQYF
TRBV29-1	TRBJ2-7	.	TRBD1	TGCAGCGCTAGGGACAGGGACTACGAGCAGTACTTC	CSARDRDYEQYF
TRBV11-2	TRBJ2-7	.	.	TGTGCCAGCAGCTTAGCCGGGTGGGAGCAGTACTTC	CASSLAGWEQYF
TRBV4-1	TRBJ2-3	.	TRBD2	TGCGCCAGCAGCCAGCTAGCGGGGAATGTGGATACGCAGTATTTT	CASSQLAGNVDTQYF
TRBV9	TRBJ2-1	.	.	TGTGCCAGCAGCCGGGGTAATGAGCAGTTCTTC	CASSRGNEQFF
TRBV6-1	TRBJ1-4	many	.	TGTGCCAGCAGTTATCGGGATAATGAAAAACTGTTTTTT	CASSYRDNEKLFF
TRBV11-2	TRBJ2-7	.	.	TGTGCCAGCAGCGCCCGGAATGTTGCGAACTACGAGCAGTACTTC	CASSARNVANYEQYF
TRBV6-6	TRBJ2-7	once	.	TGTGCCAGCAGTTCTGGGTCCTACGAGCAGTACTTC	CASSSGSYEQYF
TRBV27	TRBJ2-7	.	TRBD2	TGTGCCAGCAGTGCACTAGCGGGGGGCTACGAGCAGTACTTC	CASSALAGGYEQYF
TRBV7-2	TRBJ2-7	once	TRBD2	TGTGCCAGCAGCTTAGCCCCCGGGACTAGCGGGGGGGCCGGCGAGCAGTACTTC	CASSLAPGTSGGAGEQYF
TRBV4-1	TRBJ2-5	.	.	TGCGCCAGCAGCTTACGGGGGACGGAAGAGACCCAGTACTTC	CASSLRGTEETQYF
TRBV29-1	TRBJ2-1	.	TRBD1	TGCAGCGGAGGACAGGGGGGTAATGAGCAGTTCTTC	CSGGQGGNEQFF
TRBV4-1	TRBJ2-1	.	TRBD2	TGCGCCAGCAGGCCGCGGACTAGCGGGGGGCTCTACAATGAGCAGTTCTTC	CASRPRTSGGLYNEQFF
TRBV19	TRBJ2-1	.	TRBD1	TGTGCCAGTAGCGGGACAGCCCGCGGGAATGAGCAGTTCTTC	CASSGTARGNEQFF
TRBV6-1	TRBJ2-1	.	.	TGTGCCAGCAGTGGCGCAGAGTACAATGAGCAGTTCTTC	CASSGAEYNEQFF
TRBV4-1	TRBJ2-5	.	.	TGCGCCAGCAGCCAAGGGCCGGGACTTAGCCCAGAGACCCAGTACTTC	CASSQGPGLSPETQYF
TRBV19	TRBJ1-6	few	.	TGTGCCAGTAGTACACGGGGCAGCCCGAGGGATTCACCCCTCCACTTT	CASSTRGSPRDSPLHF
TRBV6-5	TRBJ1-1	.	TRBD1	TGTGCCAGCAGTTACGCTGGACAGGGAGGGGGTGAAGCTTTCTTT	CASSYAGQGGGEAFF
TRBV6-8	TRBJ1-5	.	.	TGTGCCAGCAGTTACTCCCCAGATAGCAATCAGCCCCAGCATTTT	CASSYSPDSNQPQHF
TRBV19	TRBJ2-7	.	TRBD1	TGTGCCAGTAGTATAGAAAGGACAGGGAACCCCTACGAGCAGTACTTC	CASSIERTGNPYEQYF
TRBV27	TRBJ1-2	.	TRBD1	TGTGCCAGCAGTTCCAACAGGGGAGAAGTGTGGAATAACTATGGCTACACCTTC	CASSSNRGEVWNNYGYTF
TRBV27	TRBJ2-5	.	.	TGTGCCAGCAGTTTATATCCAGTCTCGGGAATTAAAGAGACCCAGTACTTC	CASSLYPVSGIKETQYF
TRBV6-9	TRBJ2-3	few	TRBD2	TGTGCCAGCCTCCCGCAGGGAGGGGCAGATACGCAGTATTTT	CASLPQGGADTQYF
TRBV5-6	TRBJ2-1	.	.	TGTGCCAGCAGCCTGCCGGGATCGTGGGGACATGAGCAGTTCTTC	CASSLPGSWGHEQFF
TRBV29-1	TRBJ2-1	.	TRBD2	TGCAGCGCTCCAGCGGGGGGCCACAATGAGCAGTTCTTC	CSAPAGGHNEQFF
TRBV7-6	TRBJ1-1	once	.	TGTGCCAGCAGCTTAGCCTCCCGTGAGGGGGGAGTCACTGAAGCTTTCTTT	CASSLASREGGVTEAFF